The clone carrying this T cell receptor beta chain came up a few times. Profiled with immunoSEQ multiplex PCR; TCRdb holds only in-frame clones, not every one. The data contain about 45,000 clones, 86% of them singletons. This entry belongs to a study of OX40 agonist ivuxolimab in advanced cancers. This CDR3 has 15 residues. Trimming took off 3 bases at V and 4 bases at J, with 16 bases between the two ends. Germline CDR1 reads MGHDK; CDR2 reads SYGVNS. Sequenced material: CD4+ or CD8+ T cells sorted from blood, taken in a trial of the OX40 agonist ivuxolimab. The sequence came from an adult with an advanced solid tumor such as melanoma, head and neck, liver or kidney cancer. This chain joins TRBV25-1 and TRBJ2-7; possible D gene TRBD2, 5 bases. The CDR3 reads CASSDPPRGAYEQYF. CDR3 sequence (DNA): TGTGCCAGCAGTGATCCCCCTCGGGGAGCTTACGAGCAGTACTTC.